This T cell receptor beta chain was sequenced for a study of CD8 T cells in Susac syndrome. When the RNA was reverse transcribed, random hexamers were used with an input of roughly 0.45 to 1 ug. Amplification of TCR beta CDR3 was carried out by immunoSEQ multiplex PCR, which covered 54 Vbeta and 13 Jbeta segments. TCRdb redid the calling of the immunoSEQ multiplex PCR reads with MiXCR, one entry per CDR3 protein. The data hold 200,000 to 250,000 distinct CDR3 sequences, with around 93% observed a single time. CDR1 is SNHLY, CDR2 FYNNEI, per germline. This CDR3 contains 17 residues. The V gene lost 8 bases and the J gene lost 1 base, with 21 bases spanning the gap. While CD8+ and CD4+ T cells were isolated negatively, TEMRA cells were enriched by FACS.

This chain uses TRBV2 with TRBJ1-5; a weak D match, TRBD1 (6 bases). This TCR derives from a human donor with multiple sclerosis. Sequencing was performed on CD4+ T cells from PBMCs. In DNA, the CDR3 is TGTGCCAGCGGGAAACGACACGGGGGCTCGAGCAATCAGCCCCAGCATTTT. Amino acids: CASGKRHGGSSNQPQHF.